This is a list of T cell receptor beta chains from one sample in a study of human T cells and chemical hapten exposure. TCRdb redid the calling of the RACE reads with MiXCR, one entry per CDR3 protein. The sample lists nearly 350,000 distinct CDR3 sequences, under 8% occurring once. The sample consisted of whole blood, taken in connection with sensitization to the hapten diphenylcyclopropenone (DPC). The receptors originated from a woman aged 18 to 35 with alopecia areata. Some clones in this sample may be carry-over from other donors' samples. Each CDR3 is given with its conserved first and last residue. The D gene is left open where the match is weak. Where a row states a size, it is once, few, many or the class of an expanded clone; other rows omit it.

D,J,V,size,CDR3,DNA
NA,TRBJ2-3,TRBV18,NA,CASSPTITDTQYF,TGTGCCAGCTCACCGACAATCACAGATACGCAGTATTTT
NA,TRBJ1-5,TRBV20-1,few,CSATSGTQPQHF,TGCAGTGCTACCTCAGGGACTCAGCCCCAACATTTT
NA,TRBJ1-5,TRBV7-2,few,CASSPDSSSNQPQHF,TGTGCCAGCAGCCCGGACAGTAGTAGCAATCAGCCCCAGCATTTT
NA,TRBJ2-1,TRBV28,NA,CASSGQYNEQFF,TGTGCCAGCAGTGGACAGTACAATGAGCAGTTCTTC
NA,TRBJ1-5,TRBV21-1,NA,CASSVVGTHNQPQHF,TGTGCCAGCAGCGTTGTAGGGACTCACAATCAGCCCCAGCATTTT
NA,TRBJ2-7,TRBV12-3/TRBV12-4,many,CASSFTTSTYEQYF,TGTGCCAGCAGTTTCACGACCAGTACCTACGAGCAGTACTTC
NA,TRBJ2-3,TRBV5-1,many,CASSPPGSVPPDTQYF,TGCGCCAGCAGCCCCCCGGGTTCGGTTCCCCCAGATACGCAGTATTTT
NA,TRBJ2-1,TRBV24-1,many,CATSDVNEQFF,TGTGCCACCAGTGATGTCAATGAGCAGTTCTTC
TRBD2,TRBJ2-3,TRBV12-3/TRBV12-4,many,CASSLLAGGRDTQYF,TGTGCCAGCAGTTTACTAGCGGGGGGGCGGGATACGCAGTATTTT
TRBD1,TRBJ1-6,TRBV5-1,NA,CASSLGTGADSPLHF,TGCGCCAGCAGCTTGGGGACAGGGGCCGATTCACCCCTCCACTTT
NA,TRBJ2-1,TRBV5-4,NA,CASRLLGGAYNEQFF,TGTGCCAGCAGATTACTGGGGGGGGCTTACAATGAGCAGTTCTTC
TRBD1,TRBJ1-4,TRBV12-5,few,CASGLKDRGRPLSEKLFF,TGTGCTAGTGGTTTGAAGGACAGGGGGCGCCCATTATCCGAAAAACTGTTTTTT
NA,TRBJ1-3,TRBV7-2,NA,CASSLAPTGNTIYF,TGTGCCAGCAGCTTAGCCCCCACTGGAAACACCATATATTTT
NA,TRBJ1-2,TRBV3-1,once,CASSPSEGSHGYTF,TGTGCCAGCAGCCCGTCAGAGGGGTCGCATGGCTACACCTTC
NA,TRBJ1-1,TRBV6-5,few,CAANRPPRAGARKEAFF,TGTGCCGCTAACCGGCCACCCCGGGCAGGGGCCAGAAAAGAAGCTTTCTTT